This T cell receptor beta chain was profiled in a study of post-analysis software for immune sequencing data. The study's findings and limits: Controls' normalized Chao1 diversity significantly exceeded that of multiple sclerosis patients. Strong co-clustering by F measure was seen for same-batch samples. There were five TRBV segments more frequent in patients than controls, and TRBV5-6, TRBV5-1 and TRBV20-1 were among them.

V shed 6 bases, J shed 0 bases, and the junction held 18 bases outside the gene matches. The CDR3 is 20 residues long. As regards this clonotype: The antigen remains undetermined.

Unique molecular identifiers had been added to the TCR beta cDNA libraries. One entry per CDR3 protein, called by TCRdb with MiXCR from the PCR reads. The sample records hundreds of thousands of distinct CDR3 sequences, roughly 30% being singletons. The TCR was taken from a girl aged 10-17 years with multiple sclerosis. This chain connects TRBV12-3 or TRBV12-4 to TRBJ2-1, with 9 bases aligning to TRBD1. Sequencing was done on a sample of blood. CDR3 sequence (DNA): TGTGCCAGCAGCCGATCAGGACAGGGGTTAGCAGACCTCTCCTACAATGAGCAGTTCTTC. Protein sequence: CASSRSGQGLADLSYNEQFF.